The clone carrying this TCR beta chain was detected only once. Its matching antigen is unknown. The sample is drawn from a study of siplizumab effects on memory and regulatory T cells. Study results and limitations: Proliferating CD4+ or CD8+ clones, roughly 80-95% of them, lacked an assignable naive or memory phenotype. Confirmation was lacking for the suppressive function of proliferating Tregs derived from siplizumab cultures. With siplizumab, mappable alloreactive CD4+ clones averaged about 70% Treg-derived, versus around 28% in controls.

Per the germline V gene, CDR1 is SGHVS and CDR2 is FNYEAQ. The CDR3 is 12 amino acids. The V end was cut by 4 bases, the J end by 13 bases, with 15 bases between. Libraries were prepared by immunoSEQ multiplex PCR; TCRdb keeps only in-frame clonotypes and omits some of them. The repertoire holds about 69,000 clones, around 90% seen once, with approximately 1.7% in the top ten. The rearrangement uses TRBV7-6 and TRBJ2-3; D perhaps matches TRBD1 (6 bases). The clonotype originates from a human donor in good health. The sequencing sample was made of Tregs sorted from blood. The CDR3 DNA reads TGTGCCAGCAGCTGGGACCAGGGGAAGGAGTATTTT. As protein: CASSWDQGKEYF.